Included here is one T cell receptor (beta chain) sequence, with context. Its antigen is not identified. The CDR3 runs to 16 residues. Germline-derived CDR1 and CDR2 are SGHVS and FNYEAQ. The ends lost 2 bases at V and 0 bases at J; junction bases unmatched: 6. This sample is drawn from a study of cytomegalovirus exposure and HLA in healthy donors. The PCR employed 60 Vbeta primers together with 13 Jbeta primers. Sequencing used immunoSEQ multiplex PCR; TCRdb keeps in-frame clones, though not all of them. The profile shows roughly 170,000 clones, 75% to 90% of them singletons. The study, taken as a whole, reports: Reportedly, HLA-A and HLA-B alleles of most subjects were accurately predicted from TCR beta. The authors considered a cluster of highly shared sequence variants likely to be a sequencing artifact. TCR beta chains associated with HLA were, in a later analysis, more clonally expanded than equally common others. No immune exposure information besides CMV serostatus was available.

The genes are TRBV7-6 and TRBJ1-1; TRBD1 matches 7 bases. The receptor's source is a man aged 50 to 59 in good health and CMV-seronegative. The sequencing input was PBMCs. CDR3 sequence reads: CASSLLRGRLNTEAFF. The CDR3, as DNA: TGTGCCAGCAGCTTATTAAGGGGGCGACTGAACACTGAAGCTTTCTTT. Complete variable domain (other parts from reference TRBV7-6 and TRBJ1-1): GAGVSQSPRYKVTKRGQDVALRCDPISGHVSLYWYRQALGQGPEFLTYFNYEAQQDKSGLPNDRFSAERPEGSISTLTIQRTEQRDSAMYRCASSLLRGRLNTEAFFGQGTRLTVV.